The rows below give T cell receptor beta chains drawn from one sample of a study of CD4 T cells in relation to SARS-CoV-2 and coronaviruses. The protocol was immunoSEQ multiplex PCR, while the TCRdb copy is restricted to in-frame clones and leaves out a portion. In the table there are about 36,000 clones, 77% of which are singletons. Their antigen targets remain unknown. Sequencing input: memory CD4+ T cells from PBMCs, cultured in vitro. The origin of the receptors is an adult with COVID-19. CDR3s include the opening cysteine and the closing phenylalanine or tryptophan. The D gene is left open where the match is weak. Clone size is not always given. Where it is, it says once, few, many or a class for expanded clones.

clone size | J gene | D gene | V gene | CDR3 protein | CDR3 DNA
. | TRBJ1-4 | TRBD1 | TRBV18 | CASSPIRTGEKLFF | TGTGCCAGCTCACCCATCCGGACAGGGGAAAAACTGTTTTTT
few | TRBJ2-7 | . | TRBV28 | CASSLLNYEQYF | TGTGCCAGCAGTTTGTTGAACTACGAGCAGTACTTC
few | TRBJ2-1 | . | TRBV2 | CASTRGSYNEQFF | TGTGCCAGCACCCGGGGCTCCTACAATGAGCAGTTCTTC
. | TRBJ2-1 | . | TRBV5-1 | CASSFRSGQDYNEQFF | TGCGCCAGCAGCTTTAGGAGCGGCCAGGACTACAATGAGCAGTTCTTC
. | TRBJ1-1 | . | TRBV12-3/TRBV12-4 | CASSFGFTTEAFF | TGTGCCAGCAGTTTTGGGTTTACCACTGAAGCTTTCTTT
once | TRBJ2-5 | . | TRBV29-1 | CSVDGAATQETQYF | TGCAGCGTTGATGGGGCGGCCACCCAAGAGACCCAGTACTTC
. | TRBJ2-5 | TRBD2 | TRBV29-1 | CSVVTSGTFQTQYF | TGCAGCGTTGTGACTAGCGGGACCTTCCAGACCCAGTACTTC
. | TRBJ2-1 | . | TRBV24-1 | CATSDPPGYEQFF | TGTGCCACCAGTGACCCGCCGGGATATGAGCAGTTCTTC
. | TRBJ2-3 | . | TRBV7-2 | CASSSTLKSGVTDTQYF | TGTGCCAGCAGCTCCACTTTGAAGTCGGGAGTCACAGATACGCAGTATTTT
few | TRBJ1-5 | TRBD1 | TRBV2 | CASSAGQGAGWPQHF | TGTGCCAGCAGTGCGGGACAGGGGGCAGGCTGGCCCCAGCATTTT
. | TRBJ2-3 | TRBD2 | TRBV27 | CASSFAGTSGSWGTDTQYF | TGTGCCAGCAGTTTCGCCGGGACTAGCGGGAGTTGGGGCACAGATACGCAGTATTTT
. | TRBJ2-3 | TRBD2 | TRBV5-1 | CASSLEAGGADTQYF | TGCGCCAGCAGCTTGGAAGCGGGAGGAGCAGATACGCAGTATTTT
. | TRBJ1-2 | . | TRBV11-2 | CASSPGSGYTF | TGTGCCAGCAGCCCTGGTAGTGGCTACACCTTC
. | TRBJ1-1 | TRBD1 | TRBV19 | CASRQGQLNTEAFF | TGTGCCAGCCGACAGGGACAGTTGAACACTGAAGCTTTCTTT
. | TRBJ2-1 | . | TRBV4-1 | CASSQDHDYIYNEQFF | TGCGCCAGCAGCCAAGATCATGACTACATATACAATGAGCAGTTCTTC
. | TRBJ2-7 | . | TRBV3-1/TRBV3-2 | CASSQDTSPTYEQYF | TGTGCCAGCAGCCAAGATACCAGTCCTACCTACGAGCAGTACTTC
. | TRBJ2-2 | TRBD1 | TRBV15 | CATRESDRDTGELFF | TGTGCCACCAGGGAATCTGACAGGGATACCGGGGAGCTGTTTTTT
. | TRBJ2-5 | . | TRBV29-1 | CSVAGVEETQYF | TGCAGCGTTGCAGGGGTCGAGGAGACCCAGTACTTC
. | TRBJ1-2 | . | TRBV7-2 | CASSLWWAPINYGYTF | TGTGCCAGCAGCTTATGGTGGGCCCCTATTAACTATGGCTACACCTTC
few | TRBJ2-3 | . | TRBV10-1 | CASSAGPRDIFTDTQYF | TGCGCCAGCAGTGCAGGACCGCGAGACATATTCACAGATACGCAGTATTTT
. | TRBJ1-2 | TRBD1 | TRBV6-6 | CASKLVGTGGNYGYTF | TGTGCCAGCAAGCTAGTCGGGACAGGGGGCAACTATGGCTACACCTTC
. | TRBJ2-3 | . | TRBV6-5 | CASSFGRAGTDTQYF | TGTGCCAGCAGTTTCGGGAGAGCGGGCACAGATACGCAGTATTTT
. | TRBJ2-2 | TRBD2 | TRBV7-3 | CASSLSPGGRDTGELFF | TGTGCCAGCAGCTTATCTCCTGGCGGGAGGGACACCGGGGAGCTGTTTTTT
. | TRBJ2-1 | . | TRBV7-2 | CASSSGGYGQFF | TGTGCCAGCAGCTCCGGGGGTTACGGGCAGTTCTTC
once | TRBJ1-2 | . | TRBV29-1 | CSVEGGRRYGYTF | TGCAGCGTTGAAGGCGGGCGTCGGTATGGCTACACCTTC
. | TRBJ2-3 | . | TRBV9 | CASSVGTRSTDTQYF | TGTGCCAGCAGCGTAGGTACTAGAAGCACAGATACGCAGTATTTT
. | TRBJ2-7 | TRBD2 | TRBV27 | CASTTLLAGGPYEQYF | TGTGCCAGCACCACACTACTAGCGGGAGGGCCCTACGAGCAGTACTTC